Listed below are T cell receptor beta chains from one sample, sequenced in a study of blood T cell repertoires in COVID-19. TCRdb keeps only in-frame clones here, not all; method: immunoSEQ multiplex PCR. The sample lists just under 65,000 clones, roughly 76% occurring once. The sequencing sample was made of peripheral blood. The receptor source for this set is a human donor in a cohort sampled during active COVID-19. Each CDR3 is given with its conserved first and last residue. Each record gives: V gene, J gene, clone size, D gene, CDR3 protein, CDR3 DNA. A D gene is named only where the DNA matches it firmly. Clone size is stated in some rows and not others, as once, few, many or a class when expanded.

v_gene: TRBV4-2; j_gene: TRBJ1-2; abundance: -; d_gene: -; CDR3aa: CASSGGESTGNYGYTF; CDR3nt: TGTGCCAGCAGCGGAGGTGAGTCGACAGGAAATTATGGCTACACCTTC
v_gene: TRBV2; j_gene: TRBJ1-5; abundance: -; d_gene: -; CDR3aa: CASSGGRTVINQPQHF; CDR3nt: TGTGCCAGCAGCGGAGGCCGGACAGTGATCAATCAGCCCCAGCATTTT
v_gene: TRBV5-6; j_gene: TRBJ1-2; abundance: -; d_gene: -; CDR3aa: CASSPLREGPANYGYTF; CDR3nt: TGTGCCAGCAGCCCGTTACGGGAGGGGCCAGCTAACTATGGCTACACCTTC
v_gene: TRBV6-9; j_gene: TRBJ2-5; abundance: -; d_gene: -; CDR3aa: CADFRASGVIETQYF; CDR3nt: TGTGCCGACTTCCGAGCGTCGGGGGTCATAGAGACCCAGTACTTC
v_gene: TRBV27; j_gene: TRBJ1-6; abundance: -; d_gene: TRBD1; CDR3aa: CASRLGVAGGESYNSPLHF; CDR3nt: TGTGCCAGCAGGCTCGGCGTGGCAGGGGGTGAGTCCTATAATTCACCCCTCCACTTT
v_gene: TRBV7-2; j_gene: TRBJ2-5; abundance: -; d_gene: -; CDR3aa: CASSLLTGTQETQYF; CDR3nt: TGTGCCAGCAGCTTATTGACAGGAACCCAAGAGACCCAGTACTTC
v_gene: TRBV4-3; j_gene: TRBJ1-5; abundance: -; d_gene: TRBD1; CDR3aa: CASSQDVRGTGITNQPQHF; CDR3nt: TGCGCCAGCAGCCAAGATGTTAGGGGGACAGGGATCACGAATCAGCCCCAGCATTTT
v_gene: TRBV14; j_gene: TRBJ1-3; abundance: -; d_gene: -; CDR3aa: CASSQVQGSSGNTIYF; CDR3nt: TGTGCCAGCAGCCAAGTTCAGGGTAGCTCTGGAAACACCATATATTTT
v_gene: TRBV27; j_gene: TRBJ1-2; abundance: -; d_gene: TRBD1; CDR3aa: CASSLSGPGGYGYTF; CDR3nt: TGTGCCAGCAGTTTATCGGGGCCAGGGGGCTATGGCTACACCTTC
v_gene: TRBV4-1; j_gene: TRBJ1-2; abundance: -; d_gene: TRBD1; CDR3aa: CASSQARTGAAVGYTF; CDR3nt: TGCGCCAGCAGCCAAGCTCGAACAGGGGCGGCAGTGGGCTACACCTTC
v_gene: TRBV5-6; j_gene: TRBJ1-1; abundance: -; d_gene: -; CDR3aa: CASSRGHGYNTEAFF; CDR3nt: TGTGCCAGCAGCCGGGGACACGGATACAACACTGAAGCTTTCTTT
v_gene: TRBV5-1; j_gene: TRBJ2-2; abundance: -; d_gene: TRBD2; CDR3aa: CASSLALGLGNTGELFF; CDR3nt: TGCGCCAGCAGCTTGGCCCTAGGACTAGGGAACACCGGGGAGCTGTTTTTT
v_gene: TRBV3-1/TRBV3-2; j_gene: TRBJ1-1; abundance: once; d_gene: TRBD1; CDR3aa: CASSQSQGSGTEAFF; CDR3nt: TGTGCCAGCAGCCAATCACAGGGGAGTGGCACTGAAGCTTTCTTT
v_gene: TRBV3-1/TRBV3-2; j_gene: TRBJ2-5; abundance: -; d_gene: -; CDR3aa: CASSQDFRAGYRQETQYF; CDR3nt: TGTGCCAGCAGCCAAGATTTCAGGGCAGGGTATCGTCAAGAGACCCAGTACTTC
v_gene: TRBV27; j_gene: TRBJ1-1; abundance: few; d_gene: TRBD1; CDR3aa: CASSQDRVGSEAFF; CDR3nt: TGTGCCAGCAGTCAAGACAGGGTCGGCTCTGAAGCTTTCTTT
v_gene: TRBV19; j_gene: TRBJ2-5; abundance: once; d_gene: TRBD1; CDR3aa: CASSIGDRGPQETQYF; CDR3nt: TGTGCCAGTAGTATCGGGGACAGGGGGCCGCAAGAGACCCAGTACTTC
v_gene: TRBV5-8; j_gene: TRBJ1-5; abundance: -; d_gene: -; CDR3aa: CASNSRGSNQPQHF; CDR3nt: TGTGCCAGCAACTCCCGGGGGAGCAATCAGCCCCAGCATTTT
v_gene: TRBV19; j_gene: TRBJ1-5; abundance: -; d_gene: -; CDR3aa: CASSIRVYQPQHF; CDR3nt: TGTGCCAGTAGTATCAGGGTTTATCAGCCCCAGCATTTT
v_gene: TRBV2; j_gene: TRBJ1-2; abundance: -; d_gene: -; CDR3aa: CASRQANYGYTF; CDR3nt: TGTGCCAGCCGACAAGCTAACTATGGCTACACCTTC
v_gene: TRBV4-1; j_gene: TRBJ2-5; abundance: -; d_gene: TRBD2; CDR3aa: CASSLSSGGAGETQYF; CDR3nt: TGCGCCAGCAGCCTGTCTAGCGGGGGGGCCGGAGAGACCCAGTACTTC
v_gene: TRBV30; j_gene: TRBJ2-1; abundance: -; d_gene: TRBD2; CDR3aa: CAWMGLAATRSSYNEQFF; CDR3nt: TGTGCCTGGATGGGACTAGCGGCTACCCGGAGCTCCTACAATGAGCAGTTCTTC
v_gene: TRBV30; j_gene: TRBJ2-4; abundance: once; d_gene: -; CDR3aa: CAWSPRPLAKNIQYF; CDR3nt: TGTGCCTGGAGTCCGCGGCCCTTAGCCAAAAACATTCAGTACTTC
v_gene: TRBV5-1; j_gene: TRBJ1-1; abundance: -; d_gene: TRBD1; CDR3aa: CASSMTGTNTEAFF; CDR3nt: TGCGCCAGCAGCATGACAGGGACCAACACTGAAGCTTTCTTT
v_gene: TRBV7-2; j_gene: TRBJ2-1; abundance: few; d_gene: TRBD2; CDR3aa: CASSSDGLAWNEQFF; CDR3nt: TGTGCCAGCAGCTCCGACGGACTAGCGTGGAATGAGCAGTTCTTC
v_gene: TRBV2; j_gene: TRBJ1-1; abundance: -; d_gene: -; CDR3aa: CASKTGNTEAFF; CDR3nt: TGTGCCAGCAAGACGGGGAACACTGAAGCTTTCTTT
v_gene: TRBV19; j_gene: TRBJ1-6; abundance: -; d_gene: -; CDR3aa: CASSIGRGAYNSPLHF; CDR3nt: TGTGCCAGTAGTATAGGGAGGGGCGCCTATAATTCACCCCTCCACTTT
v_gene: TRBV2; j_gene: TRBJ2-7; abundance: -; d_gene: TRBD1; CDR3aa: CARRGQAQLEQYF; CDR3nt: TGTGCCAGGAGGGGGCAGGCCCAACTCGAGCAGTACTTC
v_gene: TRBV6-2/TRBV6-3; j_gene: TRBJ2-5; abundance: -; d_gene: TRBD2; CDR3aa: CASSYSPGGILETQYF; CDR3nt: TGTGCCAGCAGTTACTCCCCGGGGGGTATTTTGGAGACCCAGTACTTC
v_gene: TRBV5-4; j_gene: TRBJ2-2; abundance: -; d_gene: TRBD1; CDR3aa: CASSVQGADTGELFF; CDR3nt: TGTGCCAGCAGCGTCCAGGGGGCGGACACCGGGGAGCTGTTTTTT
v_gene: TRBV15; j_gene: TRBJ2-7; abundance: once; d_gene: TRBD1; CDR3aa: CATSRPGQDSYEQYF; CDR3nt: TGTGCCACCAGCAGACCAGGACAGGACTCCTACGAGCAGTACTTC
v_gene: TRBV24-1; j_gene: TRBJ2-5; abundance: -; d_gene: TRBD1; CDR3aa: CATAAGTGVDGETQYF; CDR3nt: TGTGCCACCGCGGCCGGGACAGGGGTTGATGGAGAGACCCAGTACTTC
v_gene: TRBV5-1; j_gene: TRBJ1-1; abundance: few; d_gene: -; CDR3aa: CASSFGRASNTEAFF; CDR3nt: TGCGCCAGCAGCTTTGGCAGGGCCTCGAACACTGAAGCTTTCTTT
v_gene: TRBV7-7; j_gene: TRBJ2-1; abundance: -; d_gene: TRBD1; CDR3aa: CASSLRPGQELEQFF; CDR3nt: TGTGCTAGCAGCTTACGCCCGGGACAGGAACTGGAGCAGTTCTTC
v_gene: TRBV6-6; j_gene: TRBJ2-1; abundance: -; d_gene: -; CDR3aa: CASSYQAASYNEQFF; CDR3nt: TGTGCCAGCAGTTATCAAGCGGCCTCCTACAATGAGCAGTTCTTC
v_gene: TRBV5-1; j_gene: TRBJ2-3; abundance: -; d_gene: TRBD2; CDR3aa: CASSYGGARDTQYF; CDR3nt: TGCGCCAGCAGCTACGGGGGGGCCCGAGATACGCAGTATTTT
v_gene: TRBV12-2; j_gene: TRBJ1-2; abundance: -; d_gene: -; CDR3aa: CASRSPTGDGDYGYTF; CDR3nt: TGTGCAAGTCGCTCGCCTACAGGGGACGGCGACTATGGCTACACCTTC
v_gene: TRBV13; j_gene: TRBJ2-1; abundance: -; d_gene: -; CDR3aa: CASSLAPSDNEQFF; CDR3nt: TGTGCCAGCAGCTTAGCTCCTAGTGACAATGAGCAGTTCTTC
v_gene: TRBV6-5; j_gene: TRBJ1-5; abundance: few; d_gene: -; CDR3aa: CASHEIQGGNQPQHF; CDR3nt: TGTGCCAGCCATGAAATACAGGGCGGCAATCAGCCCCAGCATTTT
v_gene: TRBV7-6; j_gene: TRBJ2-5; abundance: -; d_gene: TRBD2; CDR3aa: CASSEPYAAGGQETQYF; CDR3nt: TGTGCCAGCAGCGAGCCCTATGCGGCGGGGGGACAAGAGACCCAGTACTTC
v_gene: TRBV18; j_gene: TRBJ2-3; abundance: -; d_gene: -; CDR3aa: CASSNSGTDTQYF; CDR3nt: TGTGCCAGCTCAAACTCGGGGACAGATACGCAGTATTTT
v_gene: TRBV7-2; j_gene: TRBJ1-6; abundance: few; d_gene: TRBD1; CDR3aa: CASNHRGNNSPLHF; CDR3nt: TGTGCCAGCAACCACAGGGGGAACAATTCACCCCTCCACTTT
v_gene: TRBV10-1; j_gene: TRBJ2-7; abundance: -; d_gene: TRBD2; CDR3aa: CASSPGGVYEQYF; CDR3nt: TGCGCCAGCAGCCCCGGGGGGGTCTACGAGCAGTACTTC